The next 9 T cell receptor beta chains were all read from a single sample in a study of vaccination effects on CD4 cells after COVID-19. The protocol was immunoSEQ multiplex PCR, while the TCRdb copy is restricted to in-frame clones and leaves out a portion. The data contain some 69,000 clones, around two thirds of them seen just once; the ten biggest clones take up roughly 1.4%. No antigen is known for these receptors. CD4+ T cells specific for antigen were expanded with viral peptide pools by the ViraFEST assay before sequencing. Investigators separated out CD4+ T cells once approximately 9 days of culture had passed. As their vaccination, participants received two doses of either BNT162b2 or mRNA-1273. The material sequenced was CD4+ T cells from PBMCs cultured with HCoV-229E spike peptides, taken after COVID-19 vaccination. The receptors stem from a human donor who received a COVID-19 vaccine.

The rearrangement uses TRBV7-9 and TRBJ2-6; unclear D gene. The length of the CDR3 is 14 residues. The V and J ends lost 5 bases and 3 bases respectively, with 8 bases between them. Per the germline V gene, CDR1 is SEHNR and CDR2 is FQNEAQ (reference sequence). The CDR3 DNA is TGTGCCAGCAGCCCGTCGGGTGGGGCCAACGTCCTGACTTTC. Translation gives CASSPSGGANVLTF.

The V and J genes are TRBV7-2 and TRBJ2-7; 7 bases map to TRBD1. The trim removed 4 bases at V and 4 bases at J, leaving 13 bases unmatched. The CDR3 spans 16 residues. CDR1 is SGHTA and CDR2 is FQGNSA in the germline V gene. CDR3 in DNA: TGTGCCAGCAGCTCCTCCCCAGGGGGTGGTCTTTACGAGCAGTACGTC. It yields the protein CASSSSPGGGLYEQYV.

The CDR3 DNA sequence: TGTGCCAGTATCCGGACGGGCACCTCCTACAATGAGCAGTTCTTC. Amino acids: CASIRTGTSYNEQFF. The genes are TRBV19 and TRBJ2-1; no clear D. This CDR3 has 15 residues. Trimming took off 7 bases at V and 0 bases at J, with 13 bases between the two ends. The germline CDR1 and CDR2 sequences are LNHDA and SQIVND (reference sequence). Looking up the rest from reference TRBV19 and TRBJ2-1 gives the full variable domain: DGGITQSPKYLFRKEGQNVTLSCEQNLNHDAMYWYRQDPGQGLRLIYYSQIVNDFQKGDIAEGYSVSREKKESFPLTVTSAQKNPTAFYLCASIRTGTSYNEQFFGPGTRLTVL.

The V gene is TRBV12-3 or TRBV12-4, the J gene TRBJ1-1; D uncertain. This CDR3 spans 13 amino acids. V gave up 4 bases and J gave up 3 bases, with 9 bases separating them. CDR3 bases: TGTGCCAGCAGTTCGACCGCGTACACTGAAGCTTTCTTT. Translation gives CASSSTAYTEAFF.

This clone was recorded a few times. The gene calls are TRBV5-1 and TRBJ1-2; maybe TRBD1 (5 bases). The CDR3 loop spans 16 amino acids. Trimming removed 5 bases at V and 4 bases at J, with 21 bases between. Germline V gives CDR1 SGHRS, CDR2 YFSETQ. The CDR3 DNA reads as TGCGCCAGCAGTAGCCCCGGCAGGACAAACCTCTATGGCTACACCTTC. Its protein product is CASSSPGRTNLYGYTF.

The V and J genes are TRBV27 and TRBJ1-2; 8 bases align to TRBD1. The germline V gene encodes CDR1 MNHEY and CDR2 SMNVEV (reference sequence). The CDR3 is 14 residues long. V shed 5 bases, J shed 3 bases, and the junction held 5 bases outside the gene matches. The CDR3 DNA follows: TGTGCCAGCAGTACCAACAGGGGGGACTATGGCTACACCTTC. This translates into CASSTNRGDYGYTF.

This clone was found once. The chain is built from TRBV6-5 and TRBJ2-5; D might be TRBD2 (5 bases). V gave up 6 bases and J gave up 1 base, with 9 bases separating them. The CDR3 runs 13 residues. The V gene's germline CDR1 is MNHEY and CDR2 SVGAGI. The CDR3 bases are TGTGCCAGCAGACCGGGAATCCAAGAGACCCAGTACTTC. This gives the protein CASRPGIQETQYF.

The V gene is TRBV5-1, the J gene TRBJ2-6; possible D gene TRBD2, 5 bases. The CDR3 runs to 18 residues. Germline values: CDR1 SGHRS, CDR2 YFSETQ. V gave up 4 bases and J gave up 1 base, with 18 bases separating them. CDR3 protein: CASSPEVVSGSGANVLTF. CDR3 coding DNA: TGCGCCAGCAGCCCGGAGGTCGTATCCGGGTCTGGGGCCAACGTCCTGACTTTC.

The CDR3 spells CASSPTPSTGRESNEQFF. The CDR3 DNA follows: TGTGCCAGCTCACCAACCCCGTCGACAGGGAGAGAGAGCAATGAGCAGTTCTTC. V is TRBV18 and J is TRBJ2-1; the match to TRBD1 covers 7 bases. V was pared by 2 bases and J by 6 bases, with 16 bases of the junction left unmatched. This CDR3 is 18 amino acids long. The V gene's germline CDR1 is KGHSH and CDR2 LQKENI.